Below, one TCR beta chain is given with its context. This sample is part of a study of blood T cell repertoires in COVID-19. Study details: Acute and convalescent COVID-19 samples came from the United States, Italy and Spain. Nucleic acid was either cDNA or gDNA, and it came from T cells, B-cell-depleted T cells, or PBMCs.

Authors' analysis steps: Nucleated cell counts were estimated from reference gene primer amplification. Generated by immunoSEQ multiplex PCR, the TCRdb table keeps only in-frame clones and is missing some. D and trimming were read from the DNA, whereas the V and J calls and clone size are those reported in that table. Of tens of thousands of clones listed, around nine tenths are singletons. The CDR3 has 13 residues. The V end was cut by 1 base, the J end by 0 bases, with 2 bases between. Germline CDR1 and CDR2: KGHDR and SFDVKD. The chain employs TRBV24-1 and TRBJ2-5; D is uncertain. The source material was peripheral blood. The TCR comes from a human donor with active COVID-19. The donor label of this sample is uncertain. The CDR3 here is CATSDFYQETQYF. DNA of the CDR3: TGTGCCACCAGTGATTTCTACCAAGAGACCCAGTACTTC.